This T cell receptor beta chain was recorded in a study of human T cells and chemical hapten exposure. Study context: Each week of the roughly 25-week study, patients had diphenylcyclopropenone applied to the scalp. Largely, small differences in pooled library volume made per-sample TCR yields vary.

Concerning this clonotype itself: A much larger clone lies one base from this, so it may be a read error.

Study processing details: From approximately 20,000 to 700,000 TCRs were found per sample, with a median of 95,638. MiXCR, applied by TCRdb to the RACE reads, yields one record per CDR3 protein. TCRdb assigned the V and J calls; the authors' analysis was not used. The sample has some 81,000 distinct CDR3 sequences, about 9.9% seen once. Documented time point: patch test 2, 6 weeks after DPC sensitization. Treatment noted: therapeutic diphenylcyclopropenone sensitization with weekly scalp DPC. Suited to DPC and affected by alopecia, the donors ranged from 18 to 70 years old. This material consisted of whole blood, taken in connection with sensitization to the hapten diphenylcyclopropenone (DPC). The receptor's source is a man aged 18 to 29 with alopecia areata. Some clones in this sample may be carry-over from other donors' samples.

The DNA for the CDR3 is TGTGCCAGCAGTCCCAGGGGGTATTCACCCTTCCACTTT. Its protein product is CASSPRGYSPFHF. The rearrangement joins TRBV6-2 or TRBV6-3 to TRBJ1-6; 7 positions match TRBD1. This CDR3 is built from 13 residues. Per germline, CDR1 MNHEY and CDR2 SVGEGT.